These 31 T cell receptor beta chains share one sample of origin, sequenced in a study of vaccination effects on CD4 cells after COVID-19. Culture proceeded for approximately 10 days, and CD4+ T cells were then isolated. The antigens these receptors bind are not known. This table comes from immunoSEQ multiplex PCR, and its TCRdb copy is limited to in-frame clones, with some not included. The sample records over 65,000 clones, 77% being singletons. The sample consisted of CD4+ T cells from PBMCs cultured without peptide, taken before COVID-19 vaccination. The receptors were sampled from a human donor who received a COVID-19 vaccine.

V is TRBV30 and J is TRBJ2-3, with no clear D. The CDR3 covers 11 residues. Trimming removed 5 bases at V and 2 bases at J, with 5 bases between. CDR1 is GTSNPN and CDR2 is SVGIG in the germline V gene (reference sequence). The CDR3 is CAWGHTDTQYF. The CDR3 DNA reads TGTGCCTGGGGCCACACAGATACGCAGTATTTT.

V gene TRBV5-1 combines with J gene TRBJ2-3; possibly TRBD1 or TRBD2 for D (5 bases each). This CDR3 comprises 16 residues. V lost 5 bases to trimming and J lost 0 bases, with 16 bases between them. Germline V lookup: CDR1 SGHRS, CDR2 YFSETQ. CDR3 coding DNA: TGCGCCAGCAGTAAAAATGGGGGTTTGAGCACAGATACGCAGTATTTT. It yields the protein CASSKNGGLSTDTQYF.

This clone was observed a few times. The same CDR3 also results from other DNA sequences found in this sample. The V and J genes are TRBV5-1 and TRBJ1-3; 7 positions agree with TRBD1. This CDR3 contains 14 residues. Germline assignment: CDR1 SGHRS and CDR2 YFSETQ. With 4 bases clipped from V and 1 base from J, the junction kept 2 bases outside the gene matches. CDR3 in amino acids: CASSPGGSGNTIYF. The CDR3 DNA follows: TGCGCCAGCAGCCCAGGGGGTTCTGGAAACACCATATATTTT.

The CDR3 nucleotides are TGTGCCTGGAGTCGTCTCAATCAGCCCCAGCATTTT. The encoded protein is CAWSRLNQPQHF. The rearrangement joins TRBV30 to TRBJ1-5; D uncertain. This CDR3 contains 12 residues. Germline V lookup: CDR1 GTSNPN, CDR2 SVGIG (reference sequence). Trimming stripped 2 bases from V and 3 bases from J, with 5 bases between.

The chain couples TRBV9 to TRBJ2-1, with TRBD2 matching 8 bases. Germline CDR1 is SGDLS and CDR2 is YYNGEE. CDR3 length: 15 residues. The trim removed 4 bases at V and 5 bases at J, leaving 8 bases unmatched. The CDR3 loop reads CASSIGTSADNEQFF. The DNA of the CDR3 is TGTGCCAGCAGCATCGGGACTAGTGCTGACAATGAGCAGTTCTTC. Together with reference TRBV9 and TRBJ2-1, the CDR3 gives the full variable domain: DSGVTQTPKHLITATGQRVTLRCSPRSGDLSVYWYQQSLDQGLQFLIQYYNGEERAKGNILERFSAQQFPDLHSELNLSSLELGDSALYFCASSIGTSADNEQFFGPGTRLTVL.

This clone was seen just once. V usage is TRBV5-1 and J usage is TRBJ2-2, with TRBD1 as a possible D gene (5 bases). The CDR3 sequence is 15 residues long. From germline, CDR1 is SGHRS and CDR2 YFSETQ. Trimming stripped 4 bases from V and 7 bases from J, with 17 bases between. The CDR3 reads CASSVVTGAIGELFF. For the CDR3, the DNA is TGCGCCAGCAGCGTTGTTACAGGCGCCATCGGGGAGCTGTTTTTT.

This chain connects TRBV10-3 to TRBJ2-1; no firm D call. The CDR3 totals 15 residues. Trimming removed 3 bases at V and 2 bases at J, with 11 bases between. CDR1 is ENHRY and CDR2 is SYGVKD in the germline V gene. The CDR3 DNA is TGTGCCATCAGTGATCGGCAGGACCCCTACAATGAGCAGTTCTTC. It codes for CAISDRQDPYNEQFF.

The rearrangement links TRBV5-1 to TRBJ1-3; D is ambiguous. Germline CDR1 SGHRS, CDR2 YFSETQ. The CDR3 consists of 15 residues. Trimming took 5 bases from V and 3 from J, leaving 15 bases between them. CDR3 nucleotides: TGCGCCAGCAGTGTGAATGGTGAGGTTGGAAACACCATATATTTT. Translated, it gives CASSVNGEVGNTIYF.

V and J are TRBV6-1 and TRBJ2-2, with D maybe TRBD2 (6 bases). V was shortened by 0 bases and J by 6 bases, with 11 bases between the two germline ends. Germline V lookup: CDR1 MNHNS, CDR2 SASEGT. The CDR3 runs to 15 residues. The DNA of the CDR3 is TGTGCCAGCAGTGAAGCCGGCCGCGGGGCCGGGGAGCTGTTTTTT. Protein sequence: CASSEAGRGAGELFF.

The chain recombines TRBV5-5 with TRBJ2-7; D not resolved. Germline V gene data show CDR1 as SGHKS and CDR2 as YYEKEE (reference sequence). Trimming cost V 1 base and J 2 bases, with 10 bases left between them. There are 14 residues in the CDR3. CDR3 bases: TGTGCCAGCAGCTTGTCTTTTACGGCCTACGAGCAGTACGTC. It is translated as CASSLSFTAYEQYV.

The V gene is TRBV5-6, the J gene TRBJ1-2, with D possibly being TRBD1 (5 bases). Germline V gene sequence: CDR1 SGHDT, CDR2 YYEEEE. This CDR3 region has 16 residues. V lost 1 base and J lost 6, with 19 bases in between. CDR3 residues: CASSLWAGWGSDGYTF. The CDR3, as DNA: TGTGCCAGCAGCTTGTGGGCAGGGTGGGGGTCAGATGGCTACACCTTC.

V is TRBV7-9 and J is TRBJ1-2; 7 positions match TRBD1. This CDR3 spans 13 amino acids. Losses at the gene ends were 4 bases for V and 7 bases for J; bases not matched to a gene: 6. CDR1 is SEHNR and CDR2 is FQNEAQ in the germline V gene (reference sequence). CDR3 residues: CASSSTGAGGYTF. In nucleotides, the CDR3 is TGTGCCAGCAGCTCCACAGGGGCGGGTGGCTACACCTTC.

V usage is TRBV5-1 and J usage is TRBJ1-6, with unresolved D. The CDR3 has 14 amino acids. Trimming pared 4 bases from V and 9 bases from J, leaving 14 bases between. Per germline, CDR1 SGHRS and CDR2 YFSETQ. The CDR3 here is CASSPEIESSPLHF. For the CDR3, the DNA is TGCGCCAGCAGCCCGGAAATCGAGTCTTCACCCCTCCACTTT.

This clone appeared a few times. The rearrangement joins TRBV30 to TRBJ1-5; the D is unclear. The CDR3 length is 15 residues. Per the germline V gene, CDR1 is GTSNPN and CDR2 is SVGIG (reference sequence). V lost 0 bases and J lost 4, with 13 bases in between. The CDR3 loop reads CAWSVPRPGNQPQHF. The CDR3 DNA sequence: TGTGCCTGGAGTGTACCTCGCCCCGGAAATCAGCCCCAGCATTTT.

The V call is TRBV5-1, the J call TRBJ2-5, with 7 bases lining up with TRBD1. J lost 5 bases, V lost 3 bases, and 16 bases had no gene match. The CDR3 extends over 17 amino acids. Germline CDR1 and CDR2: SGHRS and YFSETQ. CDR3 residues: CASSSGLRGPYGETQYF. CDR3 DNA sequence: TGCGCCAGCAGCTCCGGTCTAAGGGGGCCCTACGGGGAGACCCAGTACTTC. Drawing the rest from reference TRBV5-1 and TRBJ2-5, the complete variable domain is KAGVTQTPRYLIKTRGQQVTLSCSPISGHRSVSWYQQTPGQGLQFLFEYFSETQRNKGNFPGRFSGRQFSNSRSEMNVSTLELGDSALYLCASSSGLRGPYGETQYFGPGTRLLVL.

V gene TRBV6-5 combines with J gene TRBJ1-5, with 7 bases lining up with TRBD1. This CDR3 has 13 residues. The germline V gene encodes CDR1 MNHEY and CDR2 SVGAGI. V shed 6 bases, J shed 6 bases, and the junction held 5 bases outside the gene matches. CDR3 nucleotides: TGTGCCAGCAGCGGACAGGAGCCTCAGCCCCAGCATTTT. This codes for CASSGQEPQPQHF.

The gene calls are TRBV4-3 and TRBJ2-1; a possible D gene is TRBD1 (6 bases). Germline values: CDR1 LGHNA, CDR2 YSLEER. CDR3 length equals 16 residues. Trimming pared 3 bases from V and 7 bases from J, leaving 19 bases between. The CDR3 nucleotides are TGCGCCAGCAGCCACATTACCCGGGACATGGGGAATGAGCAGTTCTTC. Residues: CASSHITRDMGNEQFF.

The V call is TRBV7-3, the J call TRBJ2-1; D not resolved. The CDR3 loop spans 13 amino acids. The V and J ends lost 0 bases and 12 bases respectively, with 12 bases between them. Germline V gives CDR1 SGHTA, CDR2 FQGTGA. As DNA, the CDR3 is TGTGCCAGCAGCTTAACCCTCTGGGATGGGCAGTTCTTC. This sequence encodes CASSLTLWDGQFF. Full variable domain (remainder filled in from reference TRBV7-3 and TRBJ2-1): GAGVSQTPSNKVTEKGKYVELRCDPISGHTALYWYRQSLGQGPEFLIYFQGTGAADDSGLPNDRFFAVRPEGSVSTLKIQRTERGDSAVYLCASSLTLWDGQFFGPGTRLTVL.

V is TRBV18 and J is TRBJ2-2, with a weak D call TRBD2 (6 bases). The CDR3 runs to 16 residues. In germline, CDR1 is KGHSH, CDR2 LQKENI. V was pared by 0 bases and J by 4 bases, with 12 bases between. CDR3 sequence: CASSPPYGAGTGELFF. Here the CDR3 DNA reads TGTGCCAGCTCACCACCATATGGAGCGGGCACCGGGGAGCTGTTTTTT.

This chain uses TRBV11-2 with TRBJ2-7, with D possibly being TRBD1 (5 bases). CDR3 length equals 13 residues. The V gene lost 1 base and the J gene lost 4 bases, with 8 bases spanning the gap. Germline loops: CDR1 SGHAT, CDR2 FQNNGV. The CDR3 loop is CASSLVTGYEQYV. CDR3 DNA: TGTGCCAGCAGCTTAGTAACAGGTTACGAGCAGTACGTC.

The chain uses TRBV7-9 and TRBJ1-1; TRBD1 is a possible D gene (6 bases). V lost 5 bases and J 4 bases, leaving 11 bases between the germline ends. The CDR3 covers 13 residues. Germline-derived CDR1 and CDR2 are SEHNR and FQNEAQ (reference sequence). The CDR3 DNA reads TGTGCCAGCAGCCCCCAGGGGCTCACTGAAGCTTTCTTT. Translated: CASSPQGLTEAFF.

V gene TRBV27 combines with J gene TRBJ2-2; D unresolved. Germline V CDR1 and CDR2: MNHEY, SMNVEV (reference sequence). CDR3 length: 14 amino acids. V lost 6 bases and J 8 bases, leaving 16 bases between the germline ends. The chain's CDR3 is CASRLARVGGELFF. CDR3 sequence (DNA): TGTGCCAGCAGACTCGCCCGGGTAGGAGGGGAGCTGTTTTTT.

This chain joins TRBV19 and TRBJ1-2, with TRBD1 identical over 11 bases. This CDR3 comprises 18 residues. V was clipped by 3 bases and J by 5 bases; unmatched bases: 14. Germline V gene sequence: CDR1 LNHDA, CDR2 SQIVND (reference sequence). CDR3 sequence (DNA): TGTGCCAGTAGTATCCTCAGGACAGGGGGCGCGGGTCTTTATGGCTACACCTTC. Protein sequence: CASSILRTGGAGLYGYTF.

The chain recombines TRBV4-1 with TRBJ1-1, with a possible D match to TRBD1 (5 bases). The V gene's germline CDR1 is MGHRA and CDR2 YSYEKL. The CDR3 has 15 residues. With 3 bases removed from V and 5 bases from J, the gap between germline ends came to 16 bases. The CDR3 is CASSQPTVGRTEAFF. The CDR3, as DNA: TGCGCCAGCAGCCAGCCCACCGTGGGGCGGACTGAAGCTTTCTTT.

J is TRBJ1-2 and V is TRBV19; TRBD1 matches 10 bases. Per the germline V gene, CDR1 is LNHDA and CDR2 is SQIVND (reference sequence). After removal of 7 bases from V and 5 bases from J, the junction contained 10 bases not matched to a gene. This CDR3 is built from 15 residues. CDR3 bases: TGTGCCAGTAACGACCGGGACAGGGGATCTTATGGCTACACCTTC. It codes for CASNDRDRGSYGYTF.

This clone was counted once. The J gene is TRBJ1-5, the V gene TRBV19; 7 bases agree with TRBD1. The CDR3 is made up of 14 amino acids. Germline V CDR1 and CDR2: LNHDA, SQIVND (reference sequence). J was trimmed by 3 bases and V by 7 bases; bases with no gene match: 6. The CDR3 spells CASMGTVLNQPQHF. The CDR3 DNA reads as TGTGCCAGTATGGGGACAGTCCTCAATCAGCCCCAGCATTTT.

The rearrangement links TRBV19 to TRBJ1-2; D possibly corresponds to TRBD1 (5 bases). The CDR3 spans 13 residues. V shed 9 bases and J shed 0 bases, with 11 bases lying between them. The V gene's germline CDR1 is LNHDA and CDR2 SQIVND (reference sequence). The CDR3 loop reads CASTGTANYGYTF. In DNA form, the CDR3 reads TGTGCCAGCACAGGAACAGCTAACTATGGCTACACCTTC.

The gene calls are TRBV6-1 and TRBJ2-1; D remains ambiguous. V shed 2 bases and J shed 9 bases, with 8 bases lying between them. Germline V gives CDR1 MNHNS, CDR2 SASEGT. This CDR3 region has 12 residues. The CDR3 region has the DNA TGTGCCAGCAGTGAAAATTCCTCTGAGCAGTTCTTC. Translating it yields CASSENSSEQFF.

J is TRBJ1-2 and V is TRBV28; 9 positions agree with TRBD1. Germline assignment: CDR1 MDHEN and CDR2 SYDVKM. The CDR3 is 17 amino acids. Trimming took 3 bases from V and 0 from J; bases not matched to a gene: 8. Here the CDR3 reads CASSFPGTGKANYGYTF. CDR3 in DNA: TGTGCCAGCAGTTTCCCCGGGACAGGGAAAGCTAACTATGGCTACACCTTC.

The gene calls are TRBV7-3 and TRBJ1-2, with a weak D call TRBD1 (6 bases). Trimming left V 5 bases short and J 2 bases short, with 15 bases between. The CDR3 contains 15 residues. CDR1 and CDR2 from the germline V gene are SGHTA and FQGTGA. This chain's CDR3 is CASSKEAGANYGYTF. The DNA of the CDR3 is TGTGCCAGCAGCAAAGAGGCAGGGGCCAACTATGGCTACACCTTC.

The chain is built from TRBV5-8 and TRBJ2-3, with 7 bases identical to TRBD2. The CDR3 spans 20 residues. The V gene's germline CDR1 is SGHTS and CDR2 YDEGEE. V trimming: 7 bases; J trimming: 0 bases; junction bases outside the gene matches: 23. CDR3 in DNA: TGTGCCAGCCCCTCCTCCTTACTAGCGAGTACTCGAACTAGCACAGATACGCAGTATTTT. Translation gives CASPSSLLASTRTSTDTQYF.